The sequence of this T cell receptor (beta chain) was determined in a study of cytomegalovirus exposure and HLA in healthy donors (dated by TCRdb to the late 2010s). Regarding the research as a whole: According to a later analysis, one platform produced both the roughly 130 validation repertoires and the roughly 640 repertoires of the first cohort. The study aimed to test whether signatures of past pathogen exposure could be identified by cataloging public T cell receptors. In addition to the first cohort of about 650 subjects, a separate validation cohort of around 110 different subjects was used. To predict cytomegalovirus infection status, the study brought together high-throughput TCR immunosequencing, statistical association of individual TCRs with disease status, and machine learning.

Broader findings and caveats from the paper: The validation cohort had no HLA typing available for a later analysis, so co-occurrence within that cohort was assessed over all 120 repertoires. Of the cluster scores, roughly 95% were above 0 in a later analysis, which found that TCRs clustered in the first cohort also tended to co-occur in the roughly 130 validation repertoires. The classifier was reported to diagnose cytomegalovirus status with high specificity and sensitivity in both the original and validation cohorts. Most TCR sequences were seen in very few donors, while some public TCRs were found in many individuals. In vitro tests confirmed that three of the cytomegalovirus-associated TCR beta chains recognize cytomegalovirus antigens. The study gave a list of over 150 TCR beta chains associated with cytomegalovirus. It was suggested by the authors that the approach could potentially be generalized to other disease states and immunological phenotypes.

Libraries were prepared through the immunoSEQ multiplex PCR assay. Processing in the source paper ran as follows. A statistical classification framework was built for diagnosing cytomegalovirus status from the catalog of TCR beta chain sequences. TCRdb took over this immuneACCESS table, retaining in-frame rearrangements with V and J assigned. Such tables are incomplete; in checked studies, under half of the missing clones stem from an unresolved V gene, and the remainder is unexplained. That table furnishes V, J and clone size, whereas the DNA furnished D and trimming. This sample is represented by around 160,000 clones; around four fifths of them were singletons. Of the sample, approximately 2% falls within the top ten clones. As concerns this clone: Which antigen it targets is not known. Base qualities are missing; no much larger clone stands one base away.

The CDR3 goes from the cysteine to the phenylalanine over 15 residues. The DNA shown is the 45-base CDR3, in frame from base 1. The V end gives up 4 bases and the J end 8 bases, leaving 7 bases in the junction not matched to a gene. CDR1 and CDR2, per the germline V gene, are KGHSH and LQKENI. Donors formed part of the validation cohort, which comprised some 120 subjects and was distinct from the first cohort of 666 subjects. The chain joins TRBV18 to TRBJ1-6; the central 8 bases match TRBD1. The source material was PBMCs. The origin of this receptor is a man under 40 in good health and CMV-seropositive. The CDR3 has the sequence CASSLGQGQDSPLHF. The DNA is as follows: TGTGCCAGCTCACTTGGACAGGGCCAGGATTCACCCCTCCACTTT.